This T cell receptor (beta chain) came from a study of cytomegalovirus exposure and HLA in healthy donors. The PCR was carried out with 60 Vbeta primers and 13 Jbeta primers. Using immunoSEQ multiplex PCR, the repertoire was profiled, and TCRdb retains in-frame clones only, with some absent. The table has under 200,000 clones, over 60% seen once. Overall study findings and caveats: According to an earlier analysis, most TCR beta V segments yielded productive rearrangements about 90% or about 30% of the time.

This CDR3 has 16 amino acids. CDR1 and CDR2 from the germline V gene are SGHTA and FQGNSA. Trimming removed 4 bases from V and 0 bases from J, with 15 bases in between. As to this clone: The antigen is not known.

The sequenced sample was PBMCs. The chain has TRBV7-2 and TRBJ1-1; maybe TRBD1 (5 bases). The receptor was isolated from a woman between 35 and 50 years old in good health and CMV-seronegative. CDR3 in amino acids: CASSSPFSGMNTEAFF. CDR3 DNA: TGTGCCAGCAGCTCCCCATTCTCAGGGATGAACACTGAAGCTTTCTTT.